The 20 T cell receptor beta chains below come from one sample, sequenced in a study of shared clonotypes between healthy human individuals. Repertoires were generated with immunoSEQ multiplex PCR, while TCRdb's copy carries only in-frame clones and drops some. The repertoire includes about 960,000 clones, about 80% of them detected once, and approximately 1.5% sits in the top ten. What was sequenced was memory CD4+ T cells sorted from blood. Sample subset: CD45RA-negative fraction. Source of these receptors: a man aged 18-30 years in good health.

CDR3 protein: CASSMANGYTF. Here the CDR3 DNA reads TGTGCCAGTAGTATGGCAAATGGCTACACCTTC. V is TRBV19 and J is TRBJ1-2; D not certain. The CDR3 consists of 11 residues. Per the germline V gene, CDR1 is LNHDA and CDR2 is SQIVND (reference sequence). The V end lost 3 bases, the J end lost 6 bases, and 5 bases lay between the germline ends.

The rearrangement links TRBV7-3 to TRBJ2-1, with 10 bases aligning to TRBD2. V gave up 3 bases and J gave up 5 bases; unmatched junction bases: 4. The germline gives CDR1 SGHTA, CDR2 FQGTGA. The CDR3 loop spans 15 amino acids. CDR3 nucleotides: TGTGCCAGCAGCTTTAGCGGGGGGCGCAACAATGAGCAGTTCTTC. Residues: CASSFSGGRNNEQFF. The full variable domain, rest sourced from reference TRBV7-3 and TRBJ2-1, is GAGVSQTPSNKVTEKGKYVELRCDPISGHTALYWYRQSLGQGPEFLIYFQGTGAADDSGLPNDRFFAVRPEGSVSTLKIQRTERGDSAVYLCASSFSGGRNNEQFFGPGTRLTVL.

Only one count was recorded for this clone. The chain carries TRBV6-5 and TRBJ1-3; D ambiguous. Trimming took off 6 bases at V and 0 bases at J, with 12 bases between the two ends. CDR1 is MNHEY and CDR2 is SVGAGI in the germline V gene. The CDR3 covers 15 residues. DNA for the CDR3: TGTGCCAGCAGGACGACACCTTCCTCTGGAAACACCATATATTTT. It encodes CASRTTPSSGNTIYF.

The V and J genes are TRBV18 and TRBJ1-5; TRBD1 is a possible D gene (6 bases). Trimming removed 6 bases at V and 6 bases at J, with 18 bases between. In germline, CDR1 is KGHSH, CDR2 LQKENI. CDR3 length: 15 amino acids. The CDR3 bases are TGTGCCAGCTCCCCCGGACAGTCGGATCGTCAGCCCCAGCATTTT. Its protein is CASSPGQSDRQPQHF. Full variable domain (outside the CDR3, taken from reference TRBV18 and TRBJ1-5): NAGVMQNPRHLVRRRGQEARLRCSPMKGHSHVYWYRQLPEEGLKFMVYLQKENIIDESGMPKERFSAEFPKEGPSILRIQQVVRGDSAAYFCASSPGQSDRQPQHFGDGTRLSIL.

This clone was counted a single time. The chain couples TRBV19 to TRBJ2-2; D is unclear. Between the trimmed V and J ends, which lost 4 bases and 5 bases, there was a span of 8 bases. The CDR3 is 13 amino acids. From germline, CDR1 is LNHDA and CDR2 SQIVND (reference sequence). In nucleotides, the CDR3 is TGTGCCAGTAGTACTACCCGTACCGGGGAGCTGTTTTTT. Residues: CASSTTRTGELFF.

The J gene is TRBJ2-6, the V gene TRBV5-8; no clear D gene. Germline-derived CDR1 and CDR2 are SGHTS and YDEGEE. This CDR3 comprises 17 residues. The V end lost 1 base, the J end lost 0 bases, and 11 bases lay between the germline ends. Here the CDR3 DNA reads TGTGCCAGCAGCTTGAGGATAGTCAACTCTGGGGCCAACGTCCTGACTTTC. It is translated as CASSLRIVNSGANVLTF.

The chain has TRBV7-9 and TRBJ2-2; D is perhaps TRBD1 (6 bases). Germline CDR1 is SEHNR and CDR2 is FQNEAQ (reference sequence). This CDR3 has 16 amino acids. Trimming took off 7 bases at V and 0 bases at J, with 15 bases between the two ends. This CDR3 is CASNRGQPTNTGELFF. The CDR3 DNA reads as TGTGCCAGCAACCGGGGACAACCCACGAACACCGGGGAGCTGTTTTTT.

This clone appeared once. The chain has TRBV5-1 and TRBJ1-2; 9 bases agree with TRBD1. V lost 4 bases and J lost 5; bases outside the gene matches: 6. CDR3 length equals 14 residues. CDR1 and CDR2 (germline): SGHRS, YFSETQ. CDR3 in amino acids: CASSPIGQGYGYTF. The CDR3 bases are TGCGCCAGCAGCCCAATTGGACAGGGGTATGGCTACACCTTC.

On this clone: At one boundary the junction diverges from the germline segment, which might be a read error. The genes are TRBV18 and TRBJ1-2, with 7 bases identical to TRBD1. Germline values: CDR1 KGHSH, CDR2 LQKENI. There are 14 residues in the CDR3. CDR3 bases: TGTGCCAGCTCACCAGATGGGGAGACAGGGCATAGATCCTTC. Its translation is CASSPDGETGHRSF.

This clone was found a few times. CDR3 DNA: TGCGCCAGCAGCCAAGATCCCGGGAGCAATACGCAGTATTTT. It translates to CASSQDPGSNTQYF. The chain uses TRBV4-1 and TRBJ2-3, with a weak D call TRBD2 (6 bases). Deletions cut 0 bases from V and 7 bases from J, with 11 bases between. CDR1 and CDR2 from the germline V gene are MGHRA and YSYEKL. The CDR3 is made up of 14 amino acids.

CDR3 bases: TGCGCCAGTAGGGCGGGGAGCACAGATACGCAGTATTTT. Translating it yields CASRAGSTDTQYF. The rearrangement uses TRBV5-1 and TRBJ2-3; tentatively, D is TRBD2 (6 bases). There are 13 residues in the CDR3. Germline V gene data show CDR1 as SGHRS and CDR2 as YFSETQ. Trimming removed 8 bases from V and 0 bases from J, with 10 bases in between.

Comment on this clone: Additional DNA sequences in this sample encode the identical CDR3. The CDR3 coding sequence is TGTGCCAGCAGTGGGGGACAGGGCTATGGCTACACCTTC. This codes for CASSGGQGYGYTF. The chain combines TRBV6-1 with TRBJ1-2, with TRBD1 identical over 9 bases. The germline CDR1 and CDR2 sequences are MNHNS and SASEGT. CDR3 length equals 13 residues. With 4 bases clipped from V and 4 bases from J, the junction kept 1 base outside the gene matches.

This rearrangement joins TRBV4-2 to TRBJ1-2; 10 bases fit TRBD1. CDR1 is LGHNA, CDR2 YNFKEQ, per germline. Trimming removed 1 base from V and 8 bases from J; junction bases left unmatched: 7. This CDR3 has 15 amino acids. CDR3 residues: CASSQGTGGRDGYTF. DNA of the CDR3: TGTGCCAGCAGCCAAGGGACAGGGGGAAGAGACGGCTACACCTTC.

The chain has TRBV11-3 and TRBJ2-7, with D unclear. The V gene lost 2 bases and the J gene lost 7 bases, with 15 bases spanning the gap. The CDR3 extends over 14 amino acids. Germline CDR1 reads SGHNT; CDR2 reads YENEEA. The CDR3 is CASSLSASFGEQYF. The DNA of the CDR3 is TGTGCCAGCAGCTTATCTGCGTCCTTCGGGGAGCAGTACTTC.

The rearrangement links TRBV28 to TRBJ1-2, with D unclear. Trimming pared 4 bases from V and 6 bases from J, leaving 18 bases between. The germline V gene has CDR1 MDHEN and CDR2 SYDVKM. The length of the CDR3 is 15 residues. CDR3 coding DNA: TGTGCCAGCAGTTCAAGATGGGCGGACCTTAATGGCTACACCTTC. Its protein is CASSSRWADLNGYTF.

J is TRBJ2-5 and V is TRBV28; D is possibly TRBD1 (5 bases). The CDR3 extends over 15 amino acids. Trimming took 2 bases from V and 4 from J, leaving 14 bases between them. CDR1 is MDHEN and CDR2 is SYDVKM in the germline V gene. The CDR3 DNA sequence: TGTGCCAGCAGTTTACGGACAAAAGGTTTAGAGACCCAGTACTTC. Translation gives CASSLRTKGLETQYF.

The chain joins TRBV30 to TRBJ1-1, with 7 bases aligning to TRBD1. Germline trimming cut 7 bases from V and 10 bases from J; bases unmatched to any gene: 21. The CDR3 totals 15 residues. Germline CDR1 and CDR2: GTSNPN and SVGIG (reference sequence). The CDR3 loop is CASTGTDRAGYGAFF. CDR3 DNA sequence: TGTGCCTCCACGGGTACCGACAGGGCCGGATATGGAGCTTTCTTT. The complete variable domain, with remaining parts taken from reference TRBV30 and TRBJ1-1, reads SQTIHQWPATLVQPVGSPLSLECTVEGTSNPNLYWYRQAAGRGLQLLFYSVGIGQISSEVPQNLSASRPQDRQFILSSKKLLLSDSGFYLCASTGTDRAGYGAFFGQGTRLTVV.

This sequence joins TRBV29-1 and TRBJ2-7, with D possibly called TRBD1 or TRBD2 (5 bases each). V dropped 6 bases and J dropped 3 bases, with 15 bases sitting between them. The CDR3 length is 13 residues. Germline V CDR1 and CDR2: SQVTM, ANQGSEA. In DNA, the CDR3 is TGCAGCGTCTCACCGGGACCTAACTACGAGCAGTACTTC. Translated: CSVSPGPNYEQYF.

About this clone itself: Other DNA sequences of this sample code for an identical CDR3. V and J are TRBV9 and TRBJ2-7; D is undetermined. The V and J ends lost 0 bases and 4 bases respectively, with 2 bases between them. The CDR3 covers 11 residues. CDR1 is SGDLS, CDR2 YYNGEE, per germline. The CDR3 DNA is TGTGCCAGCAGCGTAGGGTACGAGCAGTACTTC. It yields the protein CASSVGYEQYF.

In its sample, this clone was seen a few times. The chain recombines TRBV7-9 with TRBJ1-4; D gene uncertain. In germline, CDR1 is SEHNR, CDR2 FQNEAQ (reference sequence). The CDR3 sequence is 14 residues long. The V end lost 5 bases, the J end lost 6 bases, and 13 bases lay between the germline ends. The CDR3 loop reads CASSSVGPDEKLFF. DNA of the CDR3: TGTGCCAGCAGCAGCGTTGGGCCCGATGAAAAACTGTTTTTT. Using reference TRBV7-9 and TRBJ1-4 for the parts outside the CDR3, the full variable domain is DTGVSQNPRHKITKRGQNVTFRCDPISEHNRLYWYRQTLGQGPEFLTYFQNEAQLEKSRLLSDRFSAERPKGSFSTLEIQRTEQGDSAMYLCASSSVGPDEKLFFGSGTQLSVL.